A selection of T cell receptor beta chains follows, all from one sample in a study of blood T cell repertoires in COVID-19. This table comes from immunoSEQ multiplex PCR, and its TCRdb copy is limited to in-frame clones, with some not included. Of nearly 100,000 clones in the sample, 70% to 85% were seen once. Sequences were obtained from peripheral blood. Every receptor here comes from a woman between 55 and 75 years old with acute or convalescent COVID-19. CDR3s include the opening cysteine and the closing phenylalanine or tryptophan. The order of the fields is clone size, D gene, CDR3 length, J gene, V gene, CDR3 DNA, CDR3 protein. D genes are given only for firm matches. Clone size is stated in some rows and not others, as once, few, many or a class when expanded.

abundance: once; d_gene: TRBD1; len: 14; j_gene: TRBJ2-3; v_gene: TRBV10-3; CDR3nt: TGTGCCACCCGCCCGGGACAGGGAACAGATACGCAGTATTTT; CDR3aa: CATRPGQGTDTQYF
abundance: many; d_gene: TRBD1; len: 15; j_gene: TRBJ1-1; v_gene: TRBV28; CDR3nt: TGTGCCAGCAGTTCCCAGGACAGGATAAACACTGAAGCTTTCTTT; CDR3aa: CASSSQDRINTEAFF
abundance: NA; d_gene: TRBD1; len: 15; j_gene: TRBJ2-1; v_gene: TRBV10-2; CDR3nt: TGCGCCAGCAGTGATCTACAGGGGGCTAGCAATGAGCAGTTCTTC; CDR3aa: CASSDLQGASNEQFF
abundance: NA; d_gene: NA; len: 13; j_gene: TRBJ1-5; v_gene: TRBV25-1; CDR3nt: TGTGCCAGCAGGGGGGGGGCCAATCAGCCCCAGCATTTT; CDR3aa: CASRGGANQPQHF
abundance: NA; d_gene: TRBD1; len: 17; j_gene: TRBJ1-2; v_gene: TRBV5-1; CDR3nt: TGCGCCAGCAGCTCGGACCCCGACAGGGGGGATTACTATGGCTACACCTTC; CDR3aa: CASSSDPDRGDYYGYTF
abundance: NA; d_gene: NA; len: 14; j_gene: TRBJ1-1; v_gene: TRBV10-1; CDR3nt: TGCGCCAGCAGTGAGTCGTCAGGGGATAGAGCAGCTTTCTTT; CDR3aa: CASSESSGDRAAFF
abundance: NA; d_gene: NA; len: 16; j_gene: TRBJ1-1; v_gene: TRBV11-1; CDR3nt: TGTGCCAGCAGCTTATTGAGATGGGCAGCGAACACTGAAGCTTTCTTT; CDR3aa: CASSLLRWAANTEAFF
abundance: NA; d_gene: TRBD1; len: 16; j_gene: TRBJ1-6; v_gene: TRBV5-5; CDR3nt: TGTGCCAGCAACCTCGAGGGGGCCAGGGTACGTTCACCCCTCCACTTT; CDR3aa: CASNLEGARVRSPLHF
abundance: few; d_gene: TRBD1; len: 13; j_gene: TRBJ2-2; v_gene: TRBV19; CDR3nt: TGTGCCAGTAGTAGGACAGGTCCCGGGGAGCTGTTTTTT; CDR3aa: CASSRTGPGELFF
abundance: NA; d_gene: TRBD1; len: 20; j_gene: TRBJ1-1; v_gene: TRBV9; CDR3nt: TGTGCCAGCAGCGTCCAGACAGGGCTACTACTCCCTGGGCGTGACACTGAAGCTTTCTTT; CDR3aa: CASSVQTGLLLPGRDTEAFF
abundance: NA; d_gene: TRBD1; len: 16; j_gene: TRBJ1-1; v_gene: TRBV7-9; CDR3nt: TGTGCCAGCAGCCCCCCCGGGACAGTCATGAACACTGAAGCTTTCTTT; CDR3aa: CASSPPGTVMNTEAFF
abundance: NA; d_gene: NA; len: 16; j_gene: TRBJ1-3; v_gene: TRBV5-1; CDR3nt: TGCGCCAGCAGCTTTGGGGCCGCGGAATCTGGAAACACCATATATTTT; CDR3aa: CASSFGAAESGNTIYF
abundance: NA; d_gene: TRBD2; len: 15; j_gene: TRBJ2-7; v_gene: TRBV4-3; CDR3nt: TGCGCCAGCAGCCGAACTAGCGGGGGATCCGGCGAGCAGTACTTC; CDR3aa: CASSRTSGGSGEQYF
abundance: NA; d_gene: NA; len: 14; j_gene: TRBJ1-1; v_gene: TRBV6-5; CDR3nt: TGTGCCAGCAGCCGGGACACAATTAGCACTGAAGCTTTCTTT; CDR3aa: CASSRDTISTEAFF
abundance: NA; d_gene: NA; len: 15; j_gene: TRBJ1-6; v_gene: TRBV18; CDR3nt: TGTGCCAGCTCACCACGGGTAGGGGAGGGTTCACCCCTCCACTTT; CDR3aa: CASSPRVGEGSPLHF